In this sample, the clone carrying this TCR beta chain turned up a few times. Its antigen is unidentified. These data belong to a study of early T cells in non-severe SARS-CoV-2 infection. Study context: Sequenced bulk RNA came from whole blood that was unsorted, and chains were unpaired. Findings and caveats of the study: Matching results from VDJdb favored anti-spike CD8 responses, leaving private and CD4 specificities undetected.

In the library, individual cDNA molecules carried attached unique molecular identifiers. Using its own MiXCR run on the 5' RACE reads, TCRdb lists one record per CDR3 protein. Of tens of thousands of distinct CDR3 sequences detected, roughly 3.5% appear once; the ten largest clones hold around 5.5%. The germline CDR1 and CDR2 sequences are SGHAT and FQNNGV. Trimming pared 1 base from V and 6 bases from J, leaving 16 bases between. CDR3 length: 15 residues. The V call is TRBV11-2, the J call TRBJ2-7; D tentatively reads TRBD1 or TRBD2 (5 bases each). The origin of this receptor is an adult who was a healthcare worker with PCR-confirmed SARS-CoV-2 infection or an uninfected control (not recorded which). Sequenced input: whole blood. CDR3 bases: TGTGCCAGCAGCTTAGTTCGGGGACGGCTGCCCGAGCAGTACTTC. Translating gives CASSLVRGRLPEQYF.